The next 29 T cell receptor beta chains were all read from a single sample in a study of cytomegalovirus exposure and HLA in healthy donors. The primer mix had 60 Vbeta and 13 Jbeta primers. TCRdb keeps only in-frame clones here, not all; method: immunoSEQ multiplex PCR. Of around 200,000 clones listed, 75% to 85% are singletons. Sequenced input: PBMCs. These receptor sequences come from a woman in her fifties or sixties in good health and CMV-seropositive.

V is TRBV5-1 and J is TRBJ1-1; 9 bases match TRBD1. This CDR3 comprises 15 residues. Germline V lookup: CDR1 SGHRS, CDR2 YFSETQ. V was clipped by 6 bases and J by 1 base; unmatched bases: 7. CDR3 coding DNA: TGCGCCAGCACCGGGAAGGACAGGGGGAACACTGAAGCTTTCTTT. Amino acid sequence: CASTGKDRGNTEAFF.

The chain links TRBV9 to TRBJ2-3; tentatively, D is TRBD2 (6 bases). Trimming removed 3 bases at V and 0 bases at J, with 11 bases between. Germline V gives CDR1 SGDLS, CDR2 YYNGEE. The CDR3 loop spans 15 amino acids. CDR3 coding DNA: TGTGCCAGCAGCGGGCGTGGGACTAGCACAGATACGCAGTATTTT. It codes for CASSGRGTSTDTQYF.

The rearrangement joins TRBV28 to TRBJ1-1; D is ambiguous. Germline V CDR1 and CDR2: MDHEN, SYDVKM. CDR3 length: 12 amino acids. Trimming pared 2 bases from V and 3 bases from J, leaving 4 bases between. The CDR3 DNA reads TGTGCCAGCAGTTTACGGTACACTGAAGCTTTCTTT. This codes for CASSLRYTEAFF.

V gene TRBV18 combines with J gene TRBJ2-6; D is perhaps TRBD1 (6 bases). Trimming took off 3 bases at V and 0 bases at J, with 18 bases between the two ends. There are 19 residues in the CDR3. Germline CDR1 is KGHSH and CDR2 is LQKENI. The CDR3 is CASSPLWAGEISGANVLTF. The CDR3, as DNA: TGTGCCAGCTCACCCCTTTGGGCAGGGGAGATCTCTGGGGCCAACGTCCTGACTTTC.

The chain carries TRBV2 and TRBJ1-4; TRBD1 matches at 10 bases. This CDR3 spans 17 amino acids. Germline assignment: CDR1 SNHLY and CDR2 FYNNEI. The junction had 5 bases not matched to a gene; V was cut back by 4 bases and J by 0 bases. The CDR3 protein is CASSGTGGSATNEKLFF. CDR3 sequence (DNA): TGTGCCAGCAGTGGGACAGGGGGGTCTGCAACTAATGAAAAACTGTTTTTT.

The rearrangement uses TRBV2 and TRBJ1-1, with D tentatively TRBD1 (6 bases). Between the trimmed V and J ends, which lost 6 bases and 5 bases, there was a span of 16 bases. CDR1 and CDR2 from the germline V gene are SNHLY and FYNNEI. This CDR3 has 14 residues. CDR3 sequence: CASSRTALGTEAFF. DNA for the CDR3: TGTGCCAGCAGCCGGACAGCCCTCGGGACTGAAGCTTTCTTT.

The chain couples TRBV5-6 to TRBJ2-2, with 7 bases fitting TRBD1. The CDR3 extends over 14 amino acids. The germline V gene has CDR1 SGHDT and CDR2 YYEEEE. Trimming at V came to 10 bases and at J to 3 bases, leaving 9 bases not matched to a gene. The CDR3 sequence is CAERQGPDTGELFF. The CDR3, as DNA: TGTGCCGAAAGACAGGGACCCGACACCGGGGAGCTGTTTTTT.

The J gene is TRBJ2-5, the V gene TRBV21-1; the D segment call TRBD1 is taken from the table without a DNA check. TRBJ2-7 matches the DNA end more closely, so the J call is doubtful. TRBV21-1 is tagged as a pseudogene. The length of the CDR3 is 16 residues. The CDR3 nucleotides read TGTGCCAGCAGCAAAGCGCGAACAGGGGACCCCTACGAGCAGTACTTC. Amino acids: CASSKARTGDPYEQYF.

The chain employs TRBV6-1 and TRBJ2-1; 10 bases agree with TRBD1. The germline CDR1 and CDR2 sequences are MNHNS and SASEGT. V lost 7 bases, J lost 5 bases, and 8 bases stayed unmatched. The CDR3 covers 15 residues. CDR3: CASIGQGGRNNEQFF. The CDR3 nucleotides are TGTGCCAGCATAGGACAGGGGGGTCGAAACAATGAGCAGTTCTTC.

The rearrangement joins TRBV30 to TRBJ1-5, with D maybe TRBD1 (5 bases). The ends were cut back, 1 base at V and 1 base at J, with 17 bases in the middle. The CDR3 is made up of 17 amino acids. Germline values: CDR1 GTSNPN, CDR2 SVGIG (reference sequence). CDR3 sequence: CAWSAPIPGFSNQPQHF. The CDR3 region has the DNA TGTGCCTGGAGTGCCCCCATCCCAGGGTTCAGCAATCAGCCCCAGCATTTT.

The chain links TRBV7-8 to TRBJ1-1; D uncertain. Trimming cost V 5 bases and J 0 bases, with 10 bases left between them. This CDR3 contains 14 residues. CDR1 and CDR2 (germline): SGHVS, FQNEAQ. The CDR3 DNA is TGTGCCAGCAGCCCCCTAAACCTGAACACTGAAGCTTTCTTT. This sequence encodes CASSPLNLNTEAFF. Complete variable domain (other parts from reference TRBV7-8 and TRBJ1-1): GAGVSQSPRYKVAKRGQDVALRCDPISGHVSLFWYQQALGQGPEFLTYFQNEAQLDKSGLPSDRFFAERPEGSVSTLKIQRTQQEDSAVYLCASSPLNLNTEAFFGQGTRLTVV.

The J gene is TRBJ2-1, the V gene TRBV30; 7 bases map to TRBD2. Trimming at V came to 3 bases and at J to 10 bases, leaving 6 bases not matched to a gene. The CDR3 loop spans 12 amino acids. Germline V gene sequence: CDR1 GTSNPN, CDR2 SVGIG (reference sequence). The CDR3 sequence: CAWSQVGGEQFF. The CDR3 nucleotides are TGTGCCTGGAGCCAGGTCGGGGGGGAGCAGTTCTTC. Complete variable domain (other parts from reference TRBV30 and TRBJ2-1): SQTIHQWPATLVQPVGSPLSLECTVEGTSNPNLYWYRQAAGRGLQLLFYSVGIGQISSEVPQNLSASRPQDRQFILSSKKLLLSDSGFYLCAWSQVGGEQFFGPGTRLTVL.

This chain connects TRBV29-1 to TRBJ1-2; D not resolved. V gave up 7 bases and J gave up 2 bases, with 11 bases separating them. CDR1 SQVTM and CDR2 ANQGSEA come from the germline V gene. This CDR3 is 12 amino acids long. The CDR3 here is CSGRTGNYGYTF. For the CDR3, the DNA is TGCAGCGGACGGACGGGGAACTATGGCTACACCTTC.

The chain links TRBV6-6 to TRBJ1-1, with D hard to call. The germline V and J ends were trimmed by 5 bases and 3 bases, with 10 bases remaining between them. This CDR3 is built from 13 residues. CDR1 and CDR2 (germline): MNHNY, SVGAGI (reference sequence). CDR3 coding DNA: TGTGCCAGCAGTCCCCGGGAGGACACTGAAGCTTTCTTT. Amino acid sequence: CASSPREDTEAFF.

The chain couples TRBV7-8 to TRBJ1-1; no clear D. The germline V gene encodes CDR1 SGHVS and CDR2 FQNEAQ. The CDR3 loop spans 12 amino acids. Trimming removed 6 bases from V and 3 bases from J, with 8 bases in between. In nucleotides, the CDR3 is TGTGCCAGCAGGAGGTTGTACACTGAAGCTTTCTTT. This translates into CASRRLYTEAFF. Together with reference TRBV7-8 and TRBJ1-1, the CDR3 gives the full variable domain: GAGVSQSPRYKVAKRGQDVALRCDPISGHVSLFWYQQALGQGPEFLTYFQNEAQLDKSGLPSDRFFAERPEGSVSTLKIQRTQQEDSAVYLCASRRLYTEAFFGQGTRLTVV.

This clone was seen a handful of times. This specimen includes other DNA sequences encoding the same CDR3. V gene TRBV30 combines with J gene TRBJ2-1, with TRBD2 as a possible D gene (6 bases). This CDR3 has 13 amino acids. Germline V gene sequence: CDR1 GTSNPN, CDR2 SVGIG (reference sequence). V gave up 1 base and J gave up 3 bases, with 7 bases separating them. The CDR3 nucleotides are TGTGCCTGGAGTGGCGGGAACTACAATGAGCAGTTCTTC. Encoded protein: CAWSGGNYNEQFF.

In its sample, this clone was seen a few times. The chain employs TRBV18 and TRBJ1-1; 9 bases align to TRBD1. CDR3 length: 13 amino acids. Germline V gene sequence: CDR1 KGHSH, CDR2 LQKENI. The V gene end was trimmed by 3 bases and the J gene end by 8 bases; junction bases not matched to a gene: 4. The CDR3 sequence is CASSPIDRGEAFF. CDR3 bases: TGTGCCAGCTCACCGATTGACAGGGGGGAAGCTTTCTTT.

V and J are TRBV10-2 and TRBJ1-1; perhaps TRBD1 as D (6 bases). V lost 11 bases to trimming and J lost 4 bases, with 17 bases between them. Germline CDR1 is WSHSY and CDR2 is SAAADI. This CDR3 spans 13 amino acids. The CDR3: CAVGAGVATEAFF. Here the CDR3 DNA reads TGCGCCGTGGGGGCAGGAGTGGCCACTGAAGCTTTCTTT.

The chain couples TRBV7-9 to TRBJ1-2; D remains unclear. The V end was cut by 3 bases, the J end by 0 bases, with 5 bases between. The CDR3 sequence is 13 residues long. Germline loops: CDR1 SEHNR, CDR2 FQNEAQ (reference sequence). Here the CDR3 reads CASSFSANYGYTF. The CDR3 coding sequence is TGTGCCAGCAGCTTCTCAGCTAACTATGGCTACACCTTC. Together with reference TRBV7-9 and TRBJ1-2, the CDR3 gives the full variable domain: DTGVSQNPRHKITKRGQNVTFRCDPISEHNRLYWYRQTLGQGPEFLTYFQNEAQLEKSRLLSDRFSAERPKGSFSTLEIQRTEQGDSAMYLCASSFSANYGYTFGSGTRLTVV.

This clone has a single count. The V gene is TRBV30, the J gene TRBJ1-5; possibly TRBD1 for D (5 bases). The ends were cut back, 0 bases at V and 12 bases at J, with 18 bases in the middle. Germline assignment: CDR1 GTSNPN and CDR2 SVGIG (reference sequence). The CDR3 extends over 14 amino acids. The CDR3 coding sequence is TGTGCCTGGAGTGTAACAAGGAGGGACGCGGTCCAGCATTTT. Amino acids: CAWSVTRRDAVQHF.

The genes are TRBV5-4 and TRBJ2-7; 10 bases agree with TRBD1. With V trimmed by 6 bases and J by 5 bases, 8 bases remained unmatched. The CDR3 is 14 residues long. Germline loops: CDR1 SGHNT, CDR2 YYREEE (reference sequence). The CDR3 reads CASIEGTGAHEQYF. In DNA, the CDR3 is TGTGCCAGCATAGAAGGGACAGGGGCCCACGAGCAGTACTTC.

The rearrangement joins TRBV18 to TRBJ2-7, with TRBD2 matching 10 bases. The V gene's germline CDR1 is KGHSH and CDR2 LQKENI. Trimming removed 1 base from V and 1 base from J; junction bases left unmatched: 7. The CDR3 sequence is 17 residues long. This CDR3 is CASSPLAAGGPSYEQYF. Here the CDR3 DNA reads TGTGCCAGCTCACCACTTGCAGCGGGGGGGCCTTCCTACGAGCAGTACTTC.

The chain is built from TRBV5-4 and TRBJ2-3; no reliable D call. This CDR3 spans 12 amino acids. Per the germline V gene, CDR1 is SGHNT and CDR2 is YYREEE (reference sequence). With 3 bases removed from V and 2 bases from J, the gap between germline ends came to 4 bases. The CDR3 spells CASSSPTDTQYF. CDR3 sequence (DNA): TGTGCCAGCAGCTCTCCCACAGATACGCAGTATTTT.

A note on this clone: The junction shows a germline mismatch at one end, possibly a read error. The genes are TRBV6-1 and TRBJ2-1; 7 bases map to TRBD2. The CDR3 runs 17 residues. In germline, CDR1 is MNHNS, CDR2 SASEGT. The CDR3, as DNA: TGTGCCAGCAGTGAAGTGGGAGGGACTGTAACCTACAATGCGCAGTTCTTC. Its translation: CASSEVGGTVTYNAQFF.

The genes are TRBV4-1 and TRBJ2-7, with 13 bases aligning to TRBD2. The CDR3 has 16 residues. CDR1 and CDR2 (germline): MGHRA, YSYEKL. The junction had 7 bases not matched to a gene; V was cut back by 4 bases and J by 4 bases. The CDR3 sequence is CASSRTGTSGEYEQYF. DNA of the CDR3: TGCGCCAGCAGCCGAACCGGGACTAGCGGGGAGTACGAGCAGTACTTC.

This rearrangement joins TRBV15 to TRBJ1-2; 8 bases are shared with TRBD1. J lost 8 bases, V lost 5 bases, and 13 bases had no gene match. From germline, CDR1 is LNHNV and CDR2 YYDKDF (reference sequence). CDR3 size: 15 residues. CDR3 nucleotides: TGTGCCACCAGCCTCGGGGGACAGGATCAGTTCGGCTACACCTTC. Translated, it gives CATSLGGQDQFGYTF.

The DNA of the CDR3 is TGTGCCAGCAGCAAGCCTACTAGCCCGTACGAGCAGTACTTC. Protein product: CASSKPTSPYEQYF. The rearrangement links TRBV7-2 to TRBJ2-7; D is perhaps TRBD2 (6 bases). CDR1 is SGHTA and CDR2 is FQGNSA in the germline V gene. CDR3 length: 14 residues. V dropped 5 bases and J dropped 4 bases, with 15 bases sitting between them.

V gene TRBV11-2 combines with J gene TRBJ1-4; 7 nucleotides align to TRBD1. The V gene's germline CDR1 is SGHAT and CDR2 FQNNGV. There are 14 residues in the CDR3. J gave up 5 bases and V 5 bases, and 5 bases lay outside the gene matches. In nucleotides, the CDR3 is TGTGCCAGCAGCCCTGTGACAGGGAATGAAAAACTGTTTTTT. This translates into CASSPVTGNEKLFF.

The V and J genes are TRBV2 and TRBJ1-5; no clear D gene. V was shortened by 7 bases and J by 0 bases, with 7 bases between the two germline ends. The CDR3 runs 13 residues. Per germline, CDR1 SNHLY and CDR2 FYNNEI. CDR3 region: CASTRYSNQPQHF. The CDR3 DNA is TGTGCCAGCACCCGGTATAGCAATCAGCCCCAGCATTTT.